The present TCR beta chain was sequenced within a study of shared T cell receptors in the human thymus. With V trimmed by 2 bases and J by 3 bases, 17 bases remained unmatched. CDR3 length: 20 amino acids. From germline, CDR1 is MDHEN and CDR2 SYDVKM. TCRdb keeps only in-frame clones here, not all; method: immunoSEQ multiplex PCR. This table holds some 760,000 clones, approximately 83% found once. This sample also appeared in a second study, on human thymus T cells. That work contributes: The donor group consisted of healthy Finnish infants who were having corrective surgery for congenital heart defects. Corrective cardiac operations yielded the resected thymus tissue. It looked as if thymic and blood repertoires used V and J genes in a biased way.

Sequencing input: thymocytes. This clonotype was obtained from a girl under three years old with a congenital heart defect. The chain links TRBV28 to TRBJ2-3, with TRBD1 identical over 10 bases. The CDR3 nucleotides read TGTGCCAGCAGTTTACCAATTCAACACTTCCGGGACAGGGGTACAGATACGCAGTATTTT. Protein sequence: CASSLPIQHFRDRGTDTQYF.